This TCR beta chain originates from a study of T cells in Graves' hyperthyroidism and ophthalmopathy. As for the study in general: At initial diagnosis, before any treatment had begun, peripheral blood was obtained.

Trimming took off 6 bases at V and 6 bases at J, with 21 bases between the two ends. CDR3 length: 15 residues. Germline values: CDR1 DFQATT, CDR2 SNEGSKA (reference sequence). Graves' hyperthyroidism is called stable when ophthalmopathy does not progress within 18 months. Diagnoses were made from clinical symptoms, serum measures (thyroxine and TRAb), thyroid ultrasound and orbital computed tomography. Template material for amplifying TCR beta CDR3 regions consisted of RNA transcripts. The HTBI primer set was used in a first-round RT-PCR of the TCR CDR3. TCRdb re-called the multiplex PCR reads with MiXCR, one entry per CDR3 protein. The data contain about 320,000 distinct CDR3 sequences, 15% to 20% of them singletons.

Sequenced: blood. This sequence was found in a man aged 25-45 years with Graves' hyperthyroidism. The rearrangement links TRBV20-1 to TRBJ2-1, with D maybe TRBD2 (5 bases). CDR3 sequence (DNA): TGCAGTGCCACTAGACGGGCGGGCCTGGGCAATGAGCAGTTCTTC. Its protein is CSATRRAGLGNEQFF.